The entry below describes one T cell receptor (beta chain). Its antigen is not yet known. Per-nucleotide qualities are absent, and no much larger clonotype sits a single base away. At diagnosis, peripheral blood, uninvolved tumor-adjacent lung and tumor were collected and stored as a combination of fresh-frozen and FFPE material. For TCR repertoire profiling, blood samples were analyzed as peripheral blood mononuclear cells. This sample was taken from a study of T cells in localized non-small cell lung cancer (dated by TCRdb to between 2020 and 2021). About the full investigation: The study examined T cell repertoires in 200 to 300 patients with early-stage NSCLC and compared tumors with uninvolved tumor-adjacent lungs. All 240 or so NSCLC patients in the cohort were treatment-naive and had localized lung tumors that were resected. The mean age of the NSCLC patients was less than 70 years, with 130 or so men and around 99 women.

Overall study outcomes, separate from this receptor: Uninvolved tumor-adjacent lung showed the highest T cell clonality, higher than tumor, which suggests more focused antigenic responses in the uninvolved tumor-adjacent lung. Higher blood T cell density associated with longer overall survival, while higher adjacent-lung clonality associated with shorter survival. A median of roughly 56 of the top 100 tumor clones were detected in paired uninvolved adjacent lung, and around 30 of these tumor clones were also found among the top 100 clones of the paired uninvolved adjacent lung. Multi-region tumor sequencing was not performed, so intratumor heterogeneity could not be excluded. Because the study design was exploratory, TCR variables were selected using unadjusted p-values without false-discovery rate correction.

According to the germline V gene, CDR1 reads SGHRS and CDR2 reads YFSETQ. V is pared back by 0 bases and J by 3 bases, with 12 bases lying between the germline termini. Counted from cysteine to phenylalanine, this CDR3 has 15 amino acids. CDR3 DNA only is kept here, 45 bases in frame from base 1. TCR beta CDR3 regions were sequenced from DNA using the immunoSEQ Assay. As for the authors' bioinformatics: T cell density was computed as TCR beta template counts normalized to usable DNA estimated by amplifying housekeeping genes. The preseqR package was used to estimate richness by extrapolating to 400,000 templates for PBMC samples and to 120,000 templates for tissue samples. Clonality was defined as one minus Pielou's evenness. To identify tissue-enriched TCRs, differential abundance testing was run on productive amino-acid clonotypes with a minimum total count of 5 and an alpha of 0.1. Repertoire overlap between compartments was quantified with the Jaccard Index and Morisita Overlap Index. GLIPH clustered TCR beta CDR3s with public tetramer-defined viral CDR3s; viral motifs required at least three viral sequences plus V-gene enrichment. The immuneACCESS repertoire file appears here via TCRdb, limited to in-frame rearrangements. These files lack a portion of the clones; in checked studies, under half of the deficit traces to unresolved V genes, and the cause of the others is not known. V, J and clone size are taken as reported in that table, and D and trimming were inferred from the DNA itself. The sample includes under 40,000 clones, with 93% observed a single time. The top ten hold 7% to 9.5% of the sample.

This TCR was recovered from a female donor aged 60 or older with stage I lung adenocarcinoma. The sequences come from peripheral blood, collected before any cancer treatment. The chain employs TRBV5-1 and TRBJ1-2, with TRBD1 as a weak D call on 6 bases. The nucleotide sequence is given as TGCGCCAGCAGCTTGGCCACAGGGTACGACTATGGCTACACCTTC. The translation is CASSLATGYDYGYTF. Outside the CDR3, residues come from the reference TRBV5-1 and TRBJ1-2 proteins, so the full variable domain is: KAGVTQTPRYLIKTRGQQVTLSCSPISGHRSVSWYQQTPGQGLQFLFEYFSETQRNKGNFPGRFSGRQFSNSRSEMNVSTLELGDSALYLCASSLATGYDYGYTFGSGTRLTVV.